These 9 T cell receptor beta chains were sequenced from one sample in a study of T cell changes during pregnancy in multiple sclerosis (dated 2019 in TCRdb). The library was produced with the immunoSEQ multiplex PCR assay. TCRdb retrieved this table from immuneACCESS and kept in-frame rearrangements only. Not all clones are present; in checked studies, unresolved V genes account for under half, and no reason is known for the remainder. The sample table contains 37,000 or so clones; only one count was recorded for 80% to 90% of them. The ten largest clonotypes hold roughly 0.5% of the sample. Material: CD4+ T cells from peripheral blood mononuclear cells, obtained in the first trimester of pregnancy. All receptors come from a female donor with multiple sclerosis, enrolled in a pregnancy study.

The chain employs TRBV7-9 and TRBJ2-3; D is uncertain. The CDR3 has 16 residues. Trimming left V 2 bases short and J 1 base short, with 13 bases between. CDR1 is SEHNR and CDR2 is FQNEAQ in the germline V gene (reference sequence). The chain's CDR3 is CASSLQTTWGTDTQYF. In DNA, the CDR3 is TGTGCCAGCAGCTTACAGACAACCTGGGGCACAGATACGCAGTATTTT.

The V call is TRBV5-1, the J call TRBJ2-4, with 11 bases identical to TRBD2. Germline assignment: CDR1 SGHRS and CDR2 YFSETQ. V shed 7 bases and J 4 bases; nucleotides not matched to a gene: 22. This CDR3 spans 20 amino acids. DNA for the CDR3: TGCGCCAGCCCAGCCCCTGGAAAGATAGCGGGAGGGCCGGGGAAAAACATTCAGTACTTC. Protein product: CASPAPGKIAGGPGKNIQYF.

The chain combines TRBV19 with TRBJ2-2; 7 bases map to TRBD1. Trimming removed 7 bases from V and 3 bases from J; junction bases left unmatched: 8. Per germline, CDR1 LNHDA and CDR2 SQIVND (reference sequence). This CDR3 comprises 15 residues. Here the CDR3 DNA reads TGTGCCAGTACTCCGGGACAGTCTCACACCGGGGAGCTGTTTTTT. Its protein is CASTPGQSHTGELFF.

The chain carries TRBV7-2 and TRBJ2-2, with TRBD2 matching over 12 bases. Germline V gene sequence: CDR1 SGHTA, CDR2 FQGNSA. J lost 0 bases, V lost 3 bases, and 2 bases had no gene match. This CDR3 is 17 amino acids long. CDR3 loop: CASSFLAGGPNTGELFF. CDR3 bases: TGTGCCAGCAGCTTTCTAGCGGGGGGGCCGAACACCGGGGAGCTGTTTTTT.

The CDR3 nucleotides are TGTGCCAGCAGCTTATTAAGGGGGCAGCAAGAGACCCAGTACTTC. As protein: CASSLLRGQQETQYF. This chain uses TRBV7-6 with TRBJ2-5; 7 bases line up with TRBD1. CDR3 length: 15 amino acids. V was pared by 2 bases and J by 2 bases, with 5 bases of the junction left unmatched. CDR1 is SGHVS, CDR2 FNYEAQ, per germline.

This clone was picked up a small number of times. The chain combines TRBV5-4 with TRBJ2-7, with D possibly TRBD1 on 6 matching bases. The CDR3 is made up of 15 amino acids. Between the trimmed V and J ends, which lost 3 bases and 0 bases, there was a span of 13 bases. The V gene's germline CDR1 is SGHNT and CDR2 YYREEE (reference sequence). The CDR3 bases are TGTGCCAGCAGCTCTGAAGGGGGTTACTCCTACGAGCAGTACTTC. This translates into CASSSEGGYSYEQYF.

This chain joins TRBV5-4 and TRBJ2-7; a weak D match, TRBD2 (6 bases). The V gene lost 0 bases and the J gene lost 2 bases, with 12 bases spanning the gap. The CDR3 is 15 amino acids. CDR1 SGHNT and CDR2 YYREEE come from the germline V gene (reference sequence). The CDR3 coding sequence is TGTGCCAGCAGCTTGGGGGGCGGGGTTGCCTACGAGCAGTACTTC. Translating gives CASSLGGGVAYEQYF.

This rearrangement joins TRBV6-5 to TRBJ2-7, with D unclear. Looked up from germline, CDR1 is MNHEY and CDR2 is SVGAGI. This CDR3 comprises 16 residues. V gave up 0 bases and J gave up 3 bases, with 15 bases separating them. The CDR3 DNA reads TGTGCCAGCAGTTACTCGAAGGCTAGAGGATTCTACGAGCAGTACTTC. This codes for CASSYSKARGFYEQYF.

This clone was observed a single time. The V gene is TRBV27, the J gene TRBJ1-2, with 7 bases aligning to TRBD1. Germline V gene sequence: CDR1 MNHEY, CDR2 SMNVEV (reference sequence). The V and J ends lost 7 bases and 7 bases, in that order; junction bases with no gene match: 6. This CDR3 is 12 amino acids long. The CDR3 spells CASKRSGGGYTF. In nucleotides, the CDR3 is TGTGCCAGCAAACGCTCAGGGGGTGGCTACACCTTC.